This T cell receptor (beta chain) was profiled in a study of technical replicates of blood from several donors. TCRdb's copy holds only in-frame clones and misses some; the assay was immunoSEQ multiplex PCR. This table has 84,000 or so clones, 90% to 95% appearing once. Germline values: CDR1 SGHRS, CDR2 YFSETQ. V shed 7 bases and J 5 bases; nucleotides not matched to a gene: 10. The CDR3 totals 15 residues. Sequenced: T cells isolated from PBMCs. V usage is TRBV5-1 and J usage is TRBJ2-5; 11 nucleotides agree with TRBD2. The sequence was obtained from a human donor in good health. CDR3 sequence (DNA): TGCGCCAGCGGACATAGCGGGGGGGCCCGGGAGACCCAGTACTTC. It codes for CASGHSGGARETQYF.